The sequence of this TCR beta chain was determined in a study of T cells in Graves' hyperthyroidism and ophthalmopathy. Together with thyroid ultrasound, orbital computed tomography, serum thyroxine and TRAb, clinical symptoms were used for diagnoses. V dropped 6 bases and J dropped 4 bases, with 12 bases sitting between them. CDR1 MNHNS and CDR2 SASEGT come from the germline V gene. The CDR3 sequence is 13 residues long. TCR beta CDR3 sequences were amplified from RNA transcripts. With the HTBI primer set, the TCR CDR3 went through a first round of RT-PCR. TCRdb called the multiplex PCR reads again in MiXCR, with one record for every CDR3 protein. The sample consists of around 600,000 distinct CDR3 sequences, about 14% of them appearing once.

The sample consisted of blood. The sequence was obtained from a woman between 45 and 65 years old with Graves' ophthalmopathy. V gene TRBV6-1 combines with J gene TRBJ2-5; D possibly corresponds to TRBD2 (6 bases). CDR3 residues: CASRPPGGETQYF. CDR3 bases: TGTGCCAGCAGACCCCCCGGGGGAGAGACCCAGTACTTC.